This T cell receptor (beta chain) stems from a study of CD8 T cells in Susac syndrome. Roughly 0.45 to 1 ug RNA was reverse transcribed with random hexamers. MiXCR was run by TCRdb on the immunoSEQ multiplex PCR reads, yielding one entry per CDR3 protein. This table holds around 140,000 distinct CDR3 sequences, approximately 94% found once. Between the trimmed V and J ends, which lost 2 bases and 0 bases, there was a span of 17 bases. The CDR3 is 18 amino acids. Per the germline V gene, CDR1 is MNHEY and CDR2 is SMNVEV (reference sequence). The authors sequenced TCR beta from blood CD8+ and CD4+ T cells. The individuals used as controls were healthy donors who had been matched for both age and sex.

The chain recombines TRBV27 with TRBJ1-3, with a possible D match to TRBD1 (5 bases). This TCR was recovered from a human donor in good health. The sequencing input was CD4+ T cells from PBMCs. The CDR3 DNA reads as TGTGCCAGCAGTTTACGGGGGACGGGCGTATACTCTGGAAACACCATATATTTT. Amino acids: CASSLRGTGVYSGNTIYF.